The entry below gives a single T cell receptor beta chain sequence along with its context. The data are from a study of blood T cells in healthy people across ages. It was with a sample-barcoded 5' primer and a J-beta primer mix that a second PCR of roughly 7 to 12 cycles was run. With 12 random nucleotides, a template-switch adaptor tagged each individual cDNA molecule. TCRdb fed the 5' RACE reads into MiXCR, producing one record per CDR3 protein. Found here are around 1.5 million distinct CDR3 sequences, 59% of them singletons; the top ten hold 6.5% to 8.5%. The CDR3 loop spans 14 amino acids. From germline, CDR1 is LGHNA and CDR2 YSLEER. V lost 6 bases, J lost 9 bases, and 19 bases lay in between.

The sequence derives from a man between 18 and 35 years old in good health. Sequencing used blood. The V gene is TRBV4-3, the J gene TRBJ2-3, with a possible D match to TRBD2 (5 bases). This CDR3 is CASRPGVASTTQYF. The CDR3 coding sequence is TGCGCCAGCAGACCCGGGGTAGCGAGTACGACGCAGTATTTT.